This T cell receptor beta chain was sequenced during a study of blood T cell repertoires in COVID-19. Methods used by the authors: How many nucleated cells were present was estimated from reference gene primer amplification. The data were produced by immunoSEQ multiplex PCR, yet TCRdb's version contains in-frame clones alone and is incomplete. That table gives V, J and clone size, and the DNA gave D and trimming. This table holds approximately 100,000 clones, roughly nine tenths found once. Looked up from germline, CDR1 is MDHEN and CDR2 is SYDVKM. V was cut by 5 bases and J by 2 bases, with 10 bases left in between. The CDR3 covers 13 residues.

The chain carries TRBV28 and TRBJ2-7; D is ambiguous. The sequence came from a woman aged 80 or over in a cohort sampled during active COVID-19. The specimen was peripheral blood. CDR3 sequence: CASSATAPYEQYF. In DNA, the CDR3 is TGTGCCAGCAGTGCCACAGCTCCCTACGAGCAGTACTTC.